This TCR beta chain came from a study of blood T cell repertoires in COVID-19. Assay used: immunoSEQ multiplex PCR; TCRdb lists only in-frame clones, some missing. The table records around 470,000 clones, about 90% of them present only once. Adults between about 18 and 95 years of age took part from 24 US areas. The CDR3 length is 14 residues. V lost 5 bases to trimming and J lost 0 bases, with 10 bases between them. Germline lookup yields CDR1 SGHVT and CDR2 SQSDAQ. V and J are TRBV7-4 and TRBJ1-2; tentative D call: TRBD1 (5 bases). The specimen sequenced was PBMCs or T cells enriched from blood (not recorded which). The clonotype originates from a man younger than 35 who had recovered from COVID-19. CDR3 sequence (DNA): TGTGCCAGCAGCCAATGGGGGGCTAACTATGGCTACACCTTC. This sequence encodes CASSQWGANYGYTF. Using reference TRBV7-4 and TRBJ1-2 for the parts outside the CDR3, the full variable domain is GAGVSQSPRYKVAKRGRDVALRCDSISGHVTLYWYRQTLGQGSEVLTYSQSDAQRDKSGRPSGRFSAERPERSVSTLKIQRTEQGDSAVYLCASSQWGANYGYTFGSGTRLTVV.